These 27 T cell receptor beta chains originate from one sample sequenced in a study of T-cell reconstitution after alpha-beta-depleted transplantation in children. This sample's TCRbeta library carried unique molecular identifier barcodes. TCRdb analysed the PCR reads with MiXCR anew, one entry per CDR3 protein. The sample lists about 490,000 distinct CDR3 sequences, 10% occurring once. Sequenced here: PBMCs, sampled before TCRalphabeta/CD19-depleted stem cell transplant. The receptors were gathered from a child younger than 10 with inherited bone marrow failure, due to receive a stem cell transplant.

This clonotype was recorded many times. The CDR3 loop reads CASSQDSGTQPQHF. In DNA, the CDR3 is TGCGCCAGCAGCCAAGATTCAGGGACTCAGCCCCAGCATTTT. The gene calls are TRBV4-3 and TRBJ1-5; possible D gene TRBD1, 5 bases. The CDR3 is 14 residues long. Trimming stripped 0 bases from V and 6 bases from J, with 9 bases between. Germline lookup yields CDR1 LGHNA and CDR2 YSLEER.

This clonotype was seen many times. The rearrangement uses TRBV20-1 and TRBJ2-1; 15 bases line up with TRBD2. The CDR3 totals 18 residues. V shed 7 bases, J shed 0 bases, and the junction held 10 bases outside the gene matches. Germline assignment: CDR1 DFQATT and CDR2 SNEGSKA (reference sequence). The CDR3 DNA is TGCAGTGTTCCGGGACTAGCGGGAGGAGGGGGCTCCTACAATGAGCAGTTCTTC. Translation gives CSVPGLAGGGGSYNEQFF.

This clonotype was observed a handful of times. The chain has TRBV7-8 and TRBJ2-3; 7 bases map to TRBD1. The CDR3 is 16 amino acids. Germline CDR1 reads SGHVS; CDR2 reads FQNEAQ. Trimming at V came to 6 bases and at J to 4 bases, leaving 13 bases not matched to a gene. CDR3 loop: CASRTVVQGSPDTQYF. The CDR3 nucleotides read TGTGCCAGCAGAACTGTCGTACAGGGGAGCCCAGATACGCAGTATTTT.

This clonotype showed up many times. This rearrangement joins TRBV12-3 or TRBV12-4 to TRBJ2-6; TRBD2 matches at 11 bases. V gave up 6 bases and J gave up 13 bases; unmatched junction bases: 11. The CDR3 extends over 15 amino acids. The CDR3 protein is CASRPTSGRSMVLTF. DNA for the CDR3: TGTGCCAGCAGGCCTACTAGCGGGAGAAGCATGGTCCTGACTTTC.

The chain links TRBV7-2 to TRBJ2-2; no reliable D call. Trimming left V 1 base short and J 4 bases short, with 13 bases between. The CDR3 has 16 residues. Germline CDR1 SGHTA, CDR2 FQGNSA. This CDR3 is CASSLVSTPSTGELFF. The DNA for the CDR3 is TGTGCCAGCAGCTTAGTCTCAACCCCTAGCACCGGGGAGCTGTTTTTT.

The V and J genes are TRBV6-5 and TRBJ2-7, with TRBD1 as a possible D gene (5 bases). The CDR3 is 16 amino acids. V was shortened by 0 bases and J by 2 bases, with 14 bases between the two germline ends. Germline CDR1 reads MNHEY; CDR2 reads SVGAGI. The CDR3 is CASSYSSGAPTYEQYF. As DNA, the CDR3 is TGTGCCAGCAGTTACTCGAGTGGGGCCCCGACCTACGAGCAGTACTTC.

This clonotype was counted many times. The V call is TRBV2, the J call TRBJ1-2, with 12 bases fitting TRBD1. V gave up 6 bases and J gave up 13 bases; unmatched junction bases: 9. The germline gives CDR1 SNHLY, CDR2 FYNNEI. The CDR3 is 13 residues long. The CDR3 DNA is TGTGCCAGCAGCCCACCGGGACAGGGGGCAGGCACCTTC. It codes for CASSPPGQGAGTF.

In the case of this clonotype: A much bigger clone sits one base away, suggesting this may be a read error. The V call is TRBV28, the J call TRBJ1-2, with 7 nucleotides matching TRBD1. Germline V lookup: CDR1 MDHEN, CDR2 SYDVKM. The V gene end was trimmed by 4 bases and the J gene end by 6 bases; junction bases not matched to a gene: 8. The CDR3 runs 14 residues. The CDR3 nucleotides read TGTGCCAGCAGTTGGCCGGGACAGCGCAATGGCTACACCTTC. It codes for CASSWPGQRNGYTF.

This clonotype occurred many times. The gene calls are TRBV6-1 and TRBJ2-5; 9 bases are a match to TRBD2. V lost 6 bases, J lost 1 base, and 3 bases stayed unmatched. The CDR3 extends over 14 amino acids. The germline V gene has CDR1 MNHNS and CDR2 SASEGT. CDR3 in amino acids: CASRQTSGQETQYF. The CDR3 DNA reads as TGTGCCAGCAGACAGACTAGCGGCCAAGAGACCCAGTACTTC.

This clonotype was recorded at least ten times. The chain carries TRBV28 and TRBJ2-7; D remains unclear. The CDR3 runs to 14 residues. The V end lost 3 bases, the J end lost 5 bases, and 14 bases lay between the germline ends. Per germline, CDR1 MDHEN and CDR2 SYDVKM. CDR3 nucleotides: TGTGCCAGCAGTTTTCGTGGCTTACGACACGAGCAGTACTTC. The encoded protein is CASSFRGLRHEQYF.

The sample holds many counts of this clonotype. V gene TRBV7-8 combines with J gene TRBJ1-1; weak D call: TRBD1 (5 bases). The CDR3 extends over 13 amino acids. The germline V and J ends were trimmed by 1 base and 11 bases, with 14 bases remaining between them. The V gene's germline CDR1 is SGHVS and CDR2 FQNEAQ. This chain's CDR3 is CASSLVQGSDAFF. The CDR3 DNA reads as TGTGCCAGCAGCTTAGTGCAGGGTAGTGACGCTTTCTTT. The whole variable domain, filled in from reference TRBV7-8 and TRBJ1-1, reads GAGVSQSPRYKVAKRGQDVALRCDPISGHVSLFWYQQALGQGPEFLTYFQNEAQLDKSGLPSDRFFAERPEGSVSTLKIQRTQQEDSAVYLCASSLVQGSDAFFGQGTRLTVV.

This clonotype was picked up many times. The germline gene is not matched at one end of the junction; a read error may be the cause. The CDR3: CASSLPGLVNGQFF. For the CDR3, the DNA is TGTGCCAGCAGCTTGCCGGGACTAGTCAATGGGCAGTTCTTC. The chain combines TRBV11-2 with TRBJ2-1; 8 nucleotides agree with TRBD2. Germline assignment: CDR1 SGHAT and CDR2 FQNNGV. The CDR3 has 14 amino acids.

This clonotype was picked up a small number of times. The chain is built from TRBV6-5 and TRBJ2-7; D might be TRBD1 or TRBD2, each matching 5 bases. Trimming took off 3 bases at V and 3 bases at J, with 15 bases between the two ends. The CDR3 contains 15 residues. Germline V lookup: CDR1 MNHEY, CDR2 SVGAGI. The DNA of the CDR3 is TGTGCCAGCAGTTATCGGGACCCTTCGTTCTACGAGCAGTACTTC. Residues: CASSYRDPSFYEQYF.

This clonotype was seen a handful of times. The V and J genes are TRBV20-1 and TRBJ2-2; possibly TRBD1 or TRBD2 for D (5 bases each). CDR1 and CDR2 from the germline V gene are DFQATT and SNEGSKA (reference sequence). Trimming took off 5 bases at V and 4 bases at J, with 11 bases between the two ends. The CDR3 is 13 amino acids. Written as DNA, the CDR3 is TGCAGTGCTTGGGGGACCGGCACCGGGGAGCTGTTTTTT. It translates to CSAWGTGTGELFF.

This clonotype has at least ten counts. CDR3 loop: CASSSSGRGDTDTQYF. The DNA of the CDR3 is TGTGCCAGCAGTTCCAGCGGGAGGGGCGACACAGATACGCAGTATTTT. The chain is built from TRBV28 and TRBJ2-3, with 10 bases aligning to TRBD2. This CDR3 is built from 16 residues. V lost 4 bases and J lost 2; bases outside the gene matches: 6. Germline loops: CDR1 MDHEN, CDR2 SYDVKM.

This clonotype was counted ten times or more. The gene calls are TRBV3-1 and TRBJ1-2; TRBD1 aligns across 9 bases. The CDR3 is 16 residues long. CDR1 LGHDT and CDR2 YNNKEL come from the germline V gene (reference sequence). The V segment lost 6 bases and the J segment 6 bases; nucleotides outside the gene matches: 14. The CDR3 loop is CASRKKRGQGLHGYTF. CDR3 coding DNA: TGTGCCAGCAGAAAGAAGCGGGGACAGGGCCTCCATGGCTACACCTTC.

This clonotype has a count of ten or more. The chain combines TRBV12-3 or TRBV12-4 with TRBJ2-1; D possibly corresponds to TRBD2 (6 bases). CDR3 length: 14 residues. Trimming shortened V by 5 bases and J by 5 bases, and 13 bases separated the two germline ends. This CDR3 reads CASSPSGPHNEQFF. The CDR3 DNA follows: TGTGCCAGCAGTCCAAGCGGGCCACACAATGAGCAGTTCTTC.

This clonotype was observed a few times. The CDR3 DNA is TGTGCCAGCAGCTCACTAGCGCTAGACTACAATGAGCAGTTCTTC. This encodes CASSSLALDYNEQFF. This chain joins TRBV5-6 and TRBJ2-1, with 7 bases aligning to TRBD2. CDR3 length: 15 residues. V lost 3 bases to trimming and J lost 3 bases; unmatched junction nucleotides: 6. Germline assignment: CDR1 SGHDT and CDR2 YYEEEE.

This clonotype has at least ten counts. The chain couples TRBV12-3 or TRBV12-4 to TRBJ2-7; the D gene is possibly TRBD1 (5 bases). The CDR3 has 12 amino acids. The V gene lost 6 bases and the J gene lost 4 bases, with 10 bases spanning the gap. CDR3 coding DNA: TGTGCCAGCAGCGAAGACAGATACGAGCAGTACTTC. Translation: CASSEDRYEQYF.

The V call is TRBV7-2, the J call TRBJ1-3; possibly TRBD1 for D (6 bases). The V gene's germline CDR1 is SGHTA and CDR2 FQGNSA. This CDR3 comprises 13 residues. With 5 bases removed from V and 10 bases from J, the gap between germline ends came to 15 bases. CDR3 nucleotides: TGTGCCAGCAGCGTGACAGGTGCTGGGACCATATATTTT. Its translation is CASSVTGAGTIYF.

In its sample, this clonotype was seen many times. The CDR3 here is CASSFPGQAVIPADTQYF. CDR3 nucleotide sequence: TGTGCCAGCAGTTTCCCTGGACAGGCTGTTATACCCGCAGATACGCAGTATTTT. The rearrangement joins TRBV28 to TRBJ2-3; 7 bases match TRBD1. This CDR3 spans 18 amino acids. From germline, CDR1 is MDHEN and CDR2 SYDVKM. V trimming: 3 bases; J trimming: 4 bases; junction bases outside the gene matches: 16.

Concerning this clonotype: A much larger clone differs from this one at a single base, so this may be a read error. This chain uses TRBV5-1 with TRBJ1-3, with unresolved D. Germline loops: CDR1 SGHRS, CDR2 YFSETQ. The CDR3 contains 16 residues. For the CDR3, the DNA is TGCGCCGGCAGCTTCGACGGACGACGGCCTGGAAACACCATATATTTT. Protein sequence: CAGSFDGRRPGNTIYF.

In DNA form, the CDR3 reads TGTGCCAGCAGTCCCCAATACAGATTCCAAGAGACCCAGTACTTC. Its translation: CASSPQYRFQETQYF. The chain has TRBV27 and TRBJ2-5, with D unclear. Germline values: CDR1 MNHEY, CDR2 SMNVEV (reference sequence). Trimming removed 5 bases at V and 1 base at J, with 14 bases between. The CDR3 spans 15 residues.

This clonotype has a count of ten or more. V usage is TRBV29-1 and J usage is TRBJ2-1; TRBD1 might be the D (8 bases). The CDR3 runs to 12 residues. CDR1 and CDR2 from the germline V gene are SQVTM and ANQGSEA. The CDR3 spells CVTGGGPNEQFF. The CDR3 coding sequence is TGCGTTACAGGGGGAGGGCCCAATGAGCAGTTCTTC.

The chain recombines TRBV6-5 with TRBJ2-5; a possible D gene is TRBD2 (6 bases). CDR3 length: 15 amino acids. CDR1 and CDR2 from the germline V gene are MNHEY and SVGAGI. V lost 2 bases to trimming and J lost 5 bases, with 15 bases between them. CDR3 residues: CASSYGLGGEETQYF. DNA for the CDR3: TGTGCCAGCAGTTACGGTTTGGGAGGCGAGGAGACCCAGTACTTC.

This clonotype was seen ten or more times. This rearrangement joins TRBV4-3 to TRBJ2-7; D gene uncertain. The V gene lost 0 bases and the J gene lost 3 bases, with 6 bases spanning the gap. The CDR3 consists of 13 residues. CDR1 and CDR2 (germline): LGHNA, YSLEER. The CDR3 spells CASSQDRVYEQYF. For the CDR3, the DNA is TGCGCCAGCAGCCAAGATCGAGTCTACGAGCAGTACTTC.

Many counts were recorded for this clonotype. The chain has TRBV27 and TRBJ2-1; 15 nucleotides align to TRBD2. V trimming: 5 bases; J trimming: 15 bases; junction bases outside the gene matches: 8. CDR1 and CDR2 (germline): MNHEY, SMNVEV (reference sequence). The CDR3 loop spans 14 amino acids. CDR3 nucleotides: TGTGCCAGCAGTCTCGGACTAGCGGGAGGGCCGGGGTTCTTC. It encodes CASSLGLAGGPGFF.